These T cell receptor beta chains were read from a single sample in a study of identifying expanded T cells in peripheral blood. TCRdb keeps only in-frame clones here, not all; method: immunoSEQ multiplex PCR. The data show roughly 100,000 clones, approximately 90% seen once. Sequenced input: blood. These receptors originate from a person between 18 and 75 years old in good health. CDR3s include the opening cysteine and the closing phenylalanine or tryptophan. Each record gives: J gene, V gene, clone size, D gene, CDR3 protein. A D gene is named only where the DNA matches it firmly. Clone size appears in some rows only: once, few, many, or a class for an expanded clone.

TRBJ2-1	TRBV18	.	.	CASSPGTGYNEQFF
TRBJ1-1	TRBV19	.	.	CASTVGWDTEAFF
TRBJ2-5	TRBV30	.	.	CAWSSVLGETQYF
TRBJ2-7	TRBV2	.	TRBD1	CASATGQGSYEQYF
TRBJ1-4	TRBV10-3	.	.	CAIQEATNEKLFF
TRBJ1-4	TRBV5-8	.	.	CASILPPEKLFF
TRBJ1-6	TRBV6-5	.	TRBD1	CASGRKQGNSSPLHF
TRBJ2-7	TRBV6-1	once	TRBD1	CASTGDSPKYYEQYF
TRBJ1-1	TRBV6-6	.	.	CASRPATEEAFF
TRBJ2-1	TRBV28	.	TRBD2	CASRGSLTYNEQFF
TRBJ2-3	TRBV11-2	.	.	CASSSPDPQYF
TRBJ2-1	TRBV18	.	TRBD1	CASSPGQGANEQFF
TRBJ2-7	TRBV4-1	.	.	CASSQDQTHNIYEQYF
TRBJ2-3	TRBV6-1	.	TRBD2	CASKISSGNSQYF
TRBJ2-2	TRBV7-2	.	.	CASSFDIPNTGELFF
TRBJ2-1	TRBV7-3	.	TRBD2	CASSFGLAGVLSSYNEQFF
TRBJ2-5	TRBV13	.	TRBD1	CASKKAGGRETQYF
TRBJ1-3	TRBV6-4	.	.	CASKANAGNTIYF
TRBJ2-1	TRBV7-3	.	.	CASSPNTGYNEQFF
TRBJ2-3	TRBV6-4	.	.	CASRDRRDTQYF
TRBJ2-5	TRBV4-1	.	.	CASSGKVEQETQYF
TRBJ2-7	TRBV4-1	.	TRBD2	CASSQDRDSGRNYEQYF
TRBJ2-2	TRBV4-1	.	.	CASSLGWNTGELFF
TRBJ2-2	TRBV29-1	once	TRBD1	CSVAGGTGELFF
TRBJ2-2	TRBV20-1	.	.	CSAWVTGELFF